This T cell receptor (beta chain) was identified during a study of blood T cells in healthy people across ages. Study background: Template switching recovered approximately one barcoded beta molecule for every two T cells. Findings and limits, study-wide: In long-lived donors, naive CD4+ cell counts and diversity exceeded those of aged donors. It was held that diversity estimates obtained from one million T cells represented underestimates.

Donors were systemically healthy Caucasian individuals from Russia aged 6 to 90 years. A word on this clonotype: Its matching antigen is unknown.

Germline CDR1 is MNHEY and CDR2 is SVGEGT. The CDR3 has 13 amino acids. Trimming left V 5 bases short and J 15 bases short, with 20 bases between. A second about 6 to 11 cycle PCR used barcoded and J-beta primers. TCRdb reprocessed the 5' RACE reads with MiXCR, giving one entry per CDR3 protein. The sample lists some 860,000 distinct CDR3 sequences, 56% occurring once. The TCR sequence derives from a man aged 35 to 55 in good health. The sequenced sample was blood. J is TRBJ2-1 and V is TRBV6-2 or TRBV6-3, with no clear D. CDR3 DNA sequence: TGTGCCAGCAGTGTATGGAATAACGGGTCCCCGTTCTTC. Its translation is CASSVWNNGSPFF.